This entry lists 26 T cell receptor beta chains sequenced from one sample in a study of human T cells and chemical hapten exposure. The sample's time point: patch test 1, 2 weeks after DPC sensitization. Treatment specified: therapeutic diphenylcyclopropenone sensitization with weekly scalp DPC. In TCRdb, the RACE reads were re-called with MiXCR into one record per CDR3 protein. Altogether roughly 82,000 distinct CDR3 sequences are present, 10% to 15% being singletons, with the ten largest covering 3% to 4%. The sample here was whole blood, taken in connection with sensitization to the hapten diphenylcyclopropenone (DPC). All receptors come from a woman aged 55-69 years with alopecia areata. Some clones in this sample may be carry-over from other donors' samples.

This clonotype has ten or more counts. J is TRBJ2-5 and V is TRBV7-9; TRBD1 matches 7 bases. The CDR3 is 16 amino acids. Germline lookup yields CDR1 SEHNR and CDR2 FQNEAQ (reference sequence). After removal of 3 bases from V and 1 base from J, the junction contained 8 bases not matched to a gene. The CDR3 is CASSLGTAPIQETQYF. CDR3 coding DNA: TGTGCCAGCAGCTTGGGGACAGCACCCATCCAAGAGACCCAGTACTTC.

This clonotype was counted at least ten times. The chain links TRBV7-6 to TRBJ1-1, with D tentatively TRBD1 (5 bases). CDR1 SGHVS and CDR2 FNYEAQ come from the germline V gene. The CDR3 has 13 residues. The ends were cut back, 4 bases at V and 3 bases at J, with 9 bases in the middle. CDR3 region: CASSSGAHTEAFF. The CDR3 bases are TGTGCCAGCAGCTCCGGGGCCCACACTGAAGCTTTCTTT.

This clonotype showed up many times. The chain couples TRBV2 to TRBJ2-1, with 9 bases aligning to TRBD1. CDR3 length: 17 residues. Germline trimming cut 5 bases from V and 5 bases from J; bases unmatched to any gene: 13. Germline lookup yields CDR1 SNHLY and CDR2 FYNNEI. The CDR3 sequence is CASSPIQGTGRNNEQFF. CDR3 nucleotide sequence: TGTGCCAGCAGTCCGATTCAGGGGACAGGGCGGAACAATGAGCAGTTCTTC.

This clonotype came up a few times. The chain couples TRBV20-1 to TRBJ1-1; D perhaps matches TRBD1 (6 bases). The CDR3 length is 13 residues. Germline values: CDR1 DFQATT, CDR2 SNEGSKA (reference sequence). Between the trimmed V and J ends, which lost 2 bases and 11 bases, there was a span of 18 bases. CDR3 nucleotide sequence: TGCAGTGCTAGACCGGCGGGGGCACGATCGGCTTTCTTT. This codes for CSARPAGARSAFF.

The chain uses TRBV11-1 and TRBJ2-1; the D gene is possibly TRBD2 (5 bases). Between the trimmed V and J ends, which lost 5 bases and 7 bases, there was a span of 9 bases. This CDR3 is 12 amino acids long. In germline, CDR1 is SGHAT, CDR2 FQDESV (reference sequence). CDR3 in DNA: TGTGCCAGCAGCCAACTAGAGAATGAGCAGTTCTTC. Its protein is CASSQLENEQFF.

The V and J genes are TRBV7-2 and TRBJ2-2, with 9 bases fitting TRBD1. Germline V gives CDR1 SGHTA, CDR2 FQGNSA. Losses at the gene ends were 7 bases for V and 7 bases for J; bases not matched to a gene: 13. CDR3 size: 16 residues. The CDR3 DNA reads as TGTGCCAGCACCCCCGGGACAGGGTATGCAGGCGGGGAGCTGTTTTTT. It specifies CASTPGTGYAGGELFF.

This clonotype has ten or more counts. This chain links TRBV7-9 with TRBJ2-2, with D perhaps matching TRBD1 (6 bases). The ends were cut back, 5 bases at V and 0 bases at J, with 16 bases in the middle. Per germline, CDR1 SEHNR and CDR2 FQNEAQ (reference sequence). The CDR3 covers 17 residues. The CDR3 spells CASSQKRTVSNTGELFF. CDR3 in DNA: TGTGCCAGCAGCCAAAAGCGGACAGTTTCGAACACCGGGGAGCTGTTTTTT.

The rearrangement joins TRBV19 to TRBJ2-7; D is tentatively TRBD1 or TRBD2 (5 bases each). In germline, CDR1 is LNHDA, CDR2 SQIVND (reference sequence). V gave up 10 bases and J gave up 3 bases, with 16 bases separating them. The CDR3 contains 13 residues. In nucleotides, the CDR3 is TGTGCCACCTCGGGACCAGGTTACTACGAGCAGTACTTC. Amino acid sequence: CATSGPGYYEQYF.

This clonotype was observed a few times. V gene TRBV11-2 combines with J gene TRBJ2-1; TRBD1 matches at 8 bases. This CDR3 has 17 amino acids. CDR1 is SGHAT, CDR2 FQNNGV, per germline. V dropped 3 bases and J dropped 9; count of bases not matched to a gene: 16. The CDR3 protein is CASSFPGTGLLMSEQFF. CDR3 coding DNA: TGTGCCAGCAGCTTTCCCGGGACAGGACTACTAATGAGTGAGCAGTTCTTC.

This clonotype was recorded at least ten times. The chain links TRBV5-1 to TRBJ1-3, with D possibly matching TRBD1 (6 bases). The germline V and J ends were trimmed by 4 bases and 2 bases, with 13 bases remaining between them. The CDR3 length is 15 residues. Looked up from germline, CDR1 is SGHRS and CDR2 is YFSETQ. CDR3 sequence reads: CASSMGASTGNTIYF. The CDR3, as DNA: TGCGCCAGCAGCATGGGGGCATCGACTGGAAACACCATATATTTT.

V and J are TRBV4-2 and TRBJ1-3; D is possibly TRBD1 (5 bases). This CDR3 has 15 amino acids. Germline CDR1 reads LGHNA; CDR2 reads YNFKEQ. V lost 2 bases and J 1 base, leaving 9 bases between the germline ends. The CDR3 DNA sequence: TGTGCCAGCAGCCAACAGGGCGCTTCTGGAAACACCATATATTTT. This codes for CASSQQGASGNTIYF.

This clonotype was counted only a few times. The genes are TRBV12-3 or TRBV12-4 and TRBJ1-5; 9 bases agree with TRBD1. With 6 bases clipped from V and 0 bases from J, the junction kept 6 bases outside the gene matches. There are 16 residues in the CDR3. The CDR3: CASRLGQGVSNQPQHF. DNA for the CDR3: TGTGCCAGCAGATTGGGACAGGGCGTTAGCAATCAGCCCCAGCATTTT.

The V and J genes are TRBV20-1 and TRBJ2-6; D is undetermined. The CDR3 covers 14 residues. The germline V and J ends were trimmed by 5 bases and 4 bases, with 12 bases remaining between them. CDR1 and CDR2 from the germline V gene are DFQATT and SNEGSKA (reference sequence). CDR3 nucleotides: TGCAGTGCTCTCCGCACCCCCGGGGCCAACGTCCTGACTTTC. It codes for CSALRTPGANVLTF.

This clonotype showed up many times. This CDR3 reads CASSWTGNQPQHF. DNA of the CDR3: TGTGCCAGCAGTTGGACAGGCAATCAGCCCCAGCATTTT. The rearrangement joins TRBV6-2 or TRBV6-3 to TRBJ1-5, with D possibly TRBD1 on 6 matching bases. The CDR3 has 13 residues. Per the germline V gene, CDR1 is MNHEY and CDR2 is SVGEGT. Trimming removed 4 bases at V and 2 bases at J, with 6 bases between.

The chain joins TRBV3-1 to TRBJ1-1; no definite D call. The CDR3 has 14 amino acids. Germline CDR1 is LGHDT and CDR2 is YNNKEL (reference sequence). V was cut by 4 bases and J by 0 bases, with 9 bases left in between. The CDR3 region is CASSPREMNTEAFF. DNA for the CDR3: TGTGCCAGCAGCCCACGGGAAATGAACACTGAAGCTTTCTTT.

The CDR3 DNA reads as TGTGCCAGCAATAAAAGGGGCACAGATACGCAGTATTTT. Its protein is CASNKRGTDTQYF. The chain is built from TRBV3-1 and TRBJ2-3, with no clear D. Per germline, CDR1 LGHDT and CDR2 YNNKEL (reference sequence). This CDR3 is 13 amino acids long. Trimming cost V 7 bases and J 1 base, with 9 bases left between them.

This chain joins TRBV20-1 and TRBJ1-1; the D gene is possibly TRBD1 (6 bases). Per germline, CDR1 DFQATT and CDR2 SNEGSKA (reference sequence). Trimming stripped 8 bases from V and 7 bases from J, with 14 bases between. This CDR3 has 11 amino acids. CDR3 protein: CSLHRASEAFF. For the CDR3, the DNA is TGCAGTCTTCACAGGGCTAGTGAAGCTTTCTTT.

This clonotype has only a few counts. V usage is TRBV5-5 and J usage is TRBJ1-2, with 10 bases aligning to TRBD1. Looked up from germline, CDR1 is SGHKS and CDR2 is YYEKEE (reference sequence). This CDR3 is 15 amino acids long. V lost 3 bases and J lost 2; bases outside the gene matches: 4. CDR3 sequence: CASSSPGQGNYGYTF. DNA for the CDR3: TGTGCCAGCAGCTCCCCGGGACAGGGGAACTATGGCTACACCTTC.

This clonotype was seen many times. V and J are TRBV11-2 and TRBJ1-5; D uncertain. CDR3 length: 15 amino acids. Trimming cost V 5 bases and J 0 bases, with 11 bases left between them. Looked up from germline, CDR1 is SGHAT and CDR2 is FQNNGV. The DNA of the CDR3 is TGTGCCAGCAGCCAAGATCCATATAGCAATCAGCCCCAGCATTTT. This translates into CASSQDPYSNQPQHF.

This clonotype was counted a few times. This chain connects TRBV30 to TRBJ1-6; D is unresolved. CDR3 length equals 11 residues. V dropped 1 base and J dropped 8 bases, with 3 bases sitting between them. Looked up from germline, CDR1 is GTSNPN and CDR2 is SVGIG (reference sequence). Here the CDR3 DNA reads TGTGCCTGGAGTGACCATTCACCCCTCCACTTT. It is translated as CAWSDHSPLHF.

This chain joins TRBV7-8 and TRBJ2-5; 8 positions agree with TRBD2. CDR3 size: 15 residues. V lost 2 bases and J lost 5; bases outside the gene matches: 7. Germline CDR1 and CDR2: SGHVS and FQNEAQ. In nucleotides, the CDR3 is TGTGCCAGCAGCTTACTGCGGGGGGAGTCGGAGACCCAGTACTTC. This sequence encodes CASSLLRGESETQYF.

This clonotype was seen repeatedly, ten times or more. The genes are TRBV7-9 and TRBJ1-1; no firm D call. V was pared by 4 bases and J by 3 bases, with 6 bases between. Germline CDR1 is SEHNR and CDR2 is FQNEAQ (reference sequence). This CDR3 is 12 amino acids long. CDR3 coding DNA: TGTGCCAGCAGCTATAGAGACACTGAAGCTTTCTTT. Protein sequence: CASSYRDTEAFF.

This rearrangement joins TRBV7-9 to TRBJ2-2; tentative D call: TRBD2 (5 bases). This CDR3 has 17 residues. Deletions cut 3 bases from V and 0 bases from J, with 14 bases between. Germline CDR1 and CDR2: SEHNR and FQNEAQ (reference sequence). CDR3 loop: CASSLNLLSANTGELFF. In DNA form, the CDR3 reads TGTGCCAGCAGCTTGAACTTACTTAGCGCGAACACCGGGGAGCTGTTTTTT.

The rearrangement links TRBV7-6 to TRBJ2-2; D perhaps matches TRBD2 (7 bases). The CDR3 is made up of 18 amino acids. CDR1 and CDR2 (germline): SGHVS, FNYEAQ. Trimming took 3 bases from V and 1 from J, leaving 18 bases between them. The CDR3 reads CASSFVTPGGLNTGELFF. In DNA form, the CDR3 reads TGTGCCAGCAGCTTCGTCACCCCGGGGGGCCTGAACACCGGGGAGCTGTTTTTT.

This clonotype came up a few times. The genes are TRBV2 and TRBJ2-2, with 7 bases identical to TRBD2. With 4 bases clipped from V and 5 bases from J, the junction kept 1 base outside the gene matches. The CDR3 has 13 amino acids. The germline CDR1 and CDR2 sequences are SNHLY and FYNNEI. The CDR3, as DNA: TGTGCCAGCAGTGGGGAGGGGACCGGGGAGCTGTTTTTT. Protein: CASSGEGTGELFF.

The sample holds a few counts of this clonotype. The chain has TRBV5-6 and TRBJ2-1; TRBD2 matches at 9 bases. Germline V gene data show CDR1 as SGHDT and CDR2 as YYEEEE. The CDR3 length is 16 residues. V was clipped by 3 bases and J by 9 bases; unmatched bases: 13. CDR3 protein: CASSSILAGRRAEQFF. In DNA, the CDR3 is TGTGCCAGCAGCTCTATCCTAGCGGGGCGGAGGGCTGAGCAGTTCTTC.